This T cell receptor beta chain was recorded in a study of T cells in Graves' hyperthyroidism and ophthalmopathy. The CDR3 extends over 15 amino acids. The germline V gene encodes CDR1 DFQATT and CDR2 SNEGSKA (reference sequence). V dropped 0 bases and J dropped 1; count of bases not matched to a gene: 4. Many counts were recorded for this clonotype. Amplified TCR beta CDR3 regions came from RNA transcripts. An initial round of RT-PCR targeting the TCR CDR3 relied on the HTBI primer set. TCRdb reprocessed the multiplex PCR reads via MiXCR and lists one record per CDR3 protein. The profile shows hundreds of thousands of distinct CDR3 sequences, about 15% of them singletons.

The V and J genes are TRBV20-1 and TRBJ2-7; 9 bases line up with TRBD2. This receptor was obtained from a woman aged 40 to 49 with Graves' ophthalmopathy. The specimen was blood. The CDR3 loop reads CSAREGTSGSYEQYF. The CDR3 DNA reads as TGCAGTGCTAGAGAGGGAACTAGCGGGTCCTACGAGCAGTACTTC.